What follows are 21 T cell receptor beta chains derived from one specimen sequenced in a study of T cell responses to AZD1222 COVID-19 vaccine. Data came from immunoSEQ multiplex PCR; TCRdb stores just in-frame clones and leaves some out. This repertoire shows some 120,000 clones, approximately 85% found once; its top ten account for over 5%. Material: peripheral blood, obtained on day 0 of AZD1222 vaccination. The receptors were sampled from an adult in good health.

V gene TRBV5-1 combines with J gene TRBJ1-1, with D unclear. V lost 1 base and J 0 bases, leaving 4 bases between the germline ends. Germline CDR1 is SGHRS and CDR2 is YFSETQ. The CDR3 is made up of 13 amino acids. In DNA form, the CDR3 reads TGCGCCAGCAGCTTGTTTGTGAACACTGAAGCTTTCTTT. It is translated as CASSLFVNTEAFF.

The rearrangement links TRBV11-2 to TRBJ2-3; 8 nucleotides line up with TRBD2. With V trimmed by 5 bases and J by 6 bases, 7 bases remained unmatched. Germline CDR1 is SGHAT and CDR2 is FQNNGV. This CDR3 contains 14 residues. The CDR3 bases are TGTGCCAGCAGCGTAGGACTAGCATCTGATACGCAGTATTTT. It is translated as CASSVGLASDTQYF. Filled out from reference TRBV11-2 and TRBJ2-3, the complete variable domain reads EAGVAQSPRYKIIEKRQSVAFWCNPISGHATLYWYQQILGQGPKLLIQFQNNGVVDDSQLPKDRFSAERLKGVDSTLKIQPAKLEDSAVYLCASSVGLASDTQYFGPGTRLTVL.

This chain joins TRBV2 and TRBJ1-6, with D tentatively TRBD1 (6 bases). Germline loops: CDR1 SNHLY, CDR2 FYNNEI. This CDR3 has 17 residues. V was trimmed by 7 bases and J by 1 base, leaving 17 bases between them. CDR3 sequence: CASTPWGLGSYNSPLHF. The DNA for the CDR3 is TGTGCCAGCACCCCCTGGGGGCTAGGGTCCTATAATTCACCCCTCCACTTT.

The chain links TRBV30 to TRBJ1-1; D is uncertain. The CDR3 totals 13 residues. Germline V gene data show CDR1 as GTSNPN and CDR2 as SVGIG (reference sequence). Trimming pared 1 base from V and 2 bases from J, leaving 8 bases between. The CDR3 here is CAWSDGTNTEAFF. CDR3 sequence (DNA): TGTGCCTGGAGTGACGGAACAAACACTGAAGCTTTCTTT.

The chain joins TRBV7-8 to TRBJ1-6; unclear D gene. Germline lookup yields CDR1 SGHVS and CDR2 FQNEAQ. The V end lost 8 bases, the J end lost 4 bases, and 9 bases lay between the germline ends. The CDR3 is 13 residues long. CDR3 in amino acids: CASQPEYNSPLHF. As DNA, the CDR3 is TGTGCCAGCCAGCCGGAGTATAATTCACCCCTCCACTTT.

The sample holds one count of this clone. This sequence joins TRBV7-8 and TRBJ2-1; TRBD1 is a possible D gene (6 bases). The CDR3 loop spans 16 amino acids. Germline lookup yields CDR1 SGHVS and CDR2 FQNEAQ. Trimming stripped 1 base from V and 4 bases from J, with 14 bases between. The CDR3 region is CASSLGLGHLYNEQFF. The CDR3 nucleotides are TGTGCCAGCAGCTTAGGGTTGGGACACCTATACAATGAGCAGTTCTTC.

CDR3 DNA sequence: TGTGCCAGCAGCTCATCGTCGTTTAAGACAGATACGCAGTATTTT. Translated: CASSSSSFKTDTQYF. The chain couples TRBV7-9 to TRBJ2-3, with D unresolved. V shed 4 bases and J shed 3 bases, with 14 bases lying between them. The CDR3 spans 15 residues. Germline-derived CDR1 and CDR2 are SEHNR and FQNEAQ (reference sequence).

The chain recombines TRBV6-4 with TRBJ2-1; D is undetermined. Deletions cut 0 bases from V and 5 bases from J, with 5 bases between. The CDR3 is 13 amino acids. Germline CDR1 MRHNA, CDR2 SNTAGT. The DNA of the CDR3 is TGTGCCAGCAGTGACTCGGGCAACAATGAGCAGTTCTTC. Protein sequence: CASSDSGNNEQFF.

The chain couples TRBV6-4 to TRBJ2-7; D not certain. The germline gives CDR1 MRHNA, CDR2 SNTAGT. The germline V and J ends were trimmed by 2 bases and 0 bases, with 5 bases remaining between them. The CDR3 contains 13 residues. The CDR3 reads CASSDVSSYEQYF. As DNA, the CDR3 is TGTGCCAGCAGTGACGTTAGCTCCTACGAGCAGTACTTC.

This clone was detected only once. The chain combines TRBV19 with TRBJ2-6; 8 bases map to TRBD1. Trimming took 11 bases from V and 2 from J; bases not matched to a gene: 11. There are 16 residues in the CDR3. CDR1 is LNHDA, CDR2 SQIVND, per germline (reference sequence). The CDR3: CASVGQGFAGANVLTF. The CDR3 bases are TGTGCCTCGGTTGGACAGGGTTTTGCTGGGGCCAACGTCCTGACTTTC.

J is TRBJ1-1 and V is TRBV28; no clear D. Germline values: CDR1 MDHEN, CDR2 SYDVKM. The CDR3 has 10 amino acids. V was trimmed by 6 bases and J by 8 bases, leaving 7 bases between them. CDR3 amino acids: CASRQLEAFF. In DNA form, the CDR3 reads TGTGCCAGCAGGCAGCTCGAAGCTTTCTTT.

This clone was recorded a few times. The chain is built from TRBV18 and TRBJ1-5; tentatively, D is TRBD1 (6 bases). The CDR3 totals 15 residues. CDR1 and CDR2 (germline): KGHSH, LQKENI. V was shortened by 4 bases and J by 6 bases, with 16 bases between the two germline ends. CDR3 sequence (DNA): TGTGCCAGCTCACTATCTACAGGGCCCGCTCAGCCCCAGCATTTT. It yields the protein CASSLSTGPAQPQHF. Filled out from reference TRBV18 and TRBJ1-5, the complete variable domain reads NAGVMQNPRHLVRRRGQEARLRCSPMKGHSHVYWYRQLPEEGLKFMVYLQKENIIDESGMPKERFSAEFPKEGPSILRIQQVVRGDSAAYFCASSLSTGPAQPQHFGDGTRLSIL.

This sequence joins TRBV7-6 and TRBJ2-2; TRBD2 agrees at 7 bases. Germline trimming cut 6 bases from V and 0 bases from J; bases unmatched to any gene: 4. Germline CDR1 is SGHVS and CDR2 is FNYEAQ. This CDR3 region has 15 residues. The CDR3 protein is CASRGSGANTGELFF. The CDR3 DNA is TGTGCCAGCAGAGGAAGCGGGGCGAACACCGGGGAGCTGTTTTTT.

J is TRBJ2-5 and V is TRBV28; 9 bases fit TRBD1. Looked up from germline, CDR1 is MDHEN and CDR2 is SYDVKM. With 6 bases clipped from V and 0 bases from J, the junction kept 8 bases outside the gene matches. The CDR3 totals 16 residues. The CDR3 loop is CASRSRTGAYQETQYF. The DNA for the CDR3 is TGTGCCAGCAGGTCGAGGACAGGGGCCTACCAAGAGACCCAGTACTTC.

In this sample, this clone turned up a few times. This rearrangement joins TRBV24-1 to TRBJ2-1; 8 bases align to TRBD2. Trimming at V came to 9 bases and at J to 0 bases, leaving 6 bases not matched to a gene. The CDR3 has 15 amino acids. The germline CDR1 and CDR2 sequences are KGHDR and SFDVKD. This chain's CDR3 is CATRSAGGSYNEQFF. In DNA form, the CDR3 reads TGTGCCACCCGTAGTGCGGGGGGCTCCTACAATGAGCAGTTCTTC.

The rearrangement links TRBV6-2 or TRBV6-3 to TRBJ1-5; no clear D gene. The CDR3 covers 15 residues. Deletions cut 2 bases from V and 1 base from J, with 9 bases between. Germline V gene lookup returns CDR1 MNHEY and CDR2 SVGEGT. The CDR3 bases are TGTGCCAGCAGTTACGCCTGGGGAAGCAATCAGCCCCAGCATTTT. Its protein product is CASSYAWGSNQPQHF.

The V and J genes are TRBV5-5 and TRBJ2-7; 7 positions match TRBD1. Unmatched junction bases numbered 11, after V lost 0 bases and J lost 5 bases. The CDR3 runs 16 residues. The germline CDR1 and CDR2 sequences are SGHKS and YYEKEE (reference sequence). The CDR3 here is CASSLVKGGPVDEQYF. The DNA for the CDR3 is TGTGCCAGCAGCTTGGTCAAAGGGGGCCCGGTGGACGAGCAGTACTTC.

The chain recombines TRBV5-1 with TRBJ2-7, with D tentatively TRBD1 or TRBD2 (6 bases each). The germline V gene has CDR1 SGHRS and CDR2 YFSETQ. Between the trimmed V and J ends, which lost 0 bases and 3 bases, there was a span of 13 bases. The CDR3 extends over 15 amino acids. CDR3 nucleotide sequence: TGCGCCAGCAGCTTGGGGCGAGGGGGGTACTACGAGCAGTACTTC. This codes for CASSLGRGGYYEQYF.

The chain uses TRBV28 and TRBJ1-4; weak D call: TRBD1 (5 bases). This CDR3 has 15 amino acids. Deletions cut 8 bases from V and 8 bases from J, with 21 bases between. Germline-derived CDR1 and CDR2 are MDHEN and SYDVKM. This CDR3 is CASSLGGGGLEKLFF. The DNA for the CDR3 is TGTGCCAGCTCCCTAGGCGGGGGTGGATTGGAAAAACTGTTTTTT.

The V call is TRBV5-4, the J call TRBJ2-7; D possibly uses TRBD1 or TRBD2 (5 bases each). This CDR3 contains 13 residues. The ends were cut back, 7 bases at V and 0 bases at J, with 11 bases in the middle. The V gene's germline CDR1 is SGHNT and CDR2 YYREEE (reference sequence). The CDR3 coding sequence is TGTGCCAGCCGAGGGGAGAGCTCCTACGAGCAGTACTTC. Amino acid sequence: CASRGESSYEQYF.

The chain employs TRBV3-1 (or the pseudogene TRBV3-2) and TRBJ2-5; possible D gene TRBD1, 6 bases. Trimming left V 0 bases short and J 2 bases short, with 13 bases between. The CDR3 is 16 amino acids. Per the germline V gene, CDR1 is LGHDT and CDR2 is YNNKEL (reference sequence). The CDR3 region is CASSQETTRGQETQYF. For the CDR3, the DNA is TGTGCCAGCAGCCAAGAAACTACGAGGGGGCAAGAGACCCAGTACTTC.